The 22 T cell receptor beta chains reported below all come from one sample, sequenced in a study of Ad26.COV2.S vaccination and SARS-CoV-2 variants. Noted treatment: around 19 received Ad26.COV2.S at low or high dose, single or two shots; several received placebo; per-sample allocation not given. It was on day 63 after the first vaccine or placebo injection that samples were taken. TCRdb keeps only in-frame clones here, not all; method: immunoSEQ multiplex PCR. This table has 300,000 to 400,000 clones, around 88% appearing once. The source material was peripheral blood, sampled in a trial of Ad26.COV2.S vaccine versus placebo. The receptors shown here come from a person aged 18-60 years who received the Ad26.COV2.S COVID-19 vaccine or a placebo.

The genes are TRBV18 and TRBJ2-1, with a possible D match to TRBD1 (7 bases). The V gene lost 2 bases and the J gene lost 7 bases, with 12 bases spanning the gap. CDR3 length: 14 residues. Germline CDR1 and CDR2: KGHSH and LQKENI. CDR3 region: CASSPAAGGNEQFF. CDR3 bases: TGTGCCAGCTCACCAGCTGCAGGGGGGAATGAGCAGTTCTTC.

The chain carries TRBV30 and TRBJ1-3, with D uncertain. The V gene's germline CDR1 is GTSNPN and CDR2 SVGIG (reference sequence). The CDR3 length is 12 residues. Trimming stripped 4 bases from V and 1 base from J, with 5 bases between. CDR3 residues: CAWTQSGNTIYF. The CDR3 DNA follows: TGTGCCTGGACCCAATCTGGAAACACCATATATTTT.

The chain links TRBV7-9 to TRBJ1-4; D unresolved. The V gene lost 3 bases and the J gene lost 0 bases, with 5 bases spanning the gap. Germline values: CDR1 SEHNR, CDR2 FQNEAQ (reference sequence). The CDR3 is 14 amino acids. The CDR3 nucleotides are TGTGCCAGCAGCTTCCAGGCAACTAATGAAAAACTGTTTTTT. This codes for CASSFQATNEKLFF.

V and J are TRBV28 and TRBJ1-2; D uncertain. Germline values: CDR1 MDHEN, CDR2 SYDVKM. The germline V and J ends were trimmed by 8 bases and 2 bases, with 6 bases remaining between them. This CDR3 is 11 amino acids long. The DNA for the CDR3 is TGTGCCAGCCGCACGAACTATGGCTACACCTTC. It yields the protein CASRTNYGYTF.

The rearrangement uses TRBV6-2 or TRBV6-3 and TRBJ2-7, with D possibly TRBD2 on 5 matching bases. Germline V gives CDR1 MNHEY, CDR2 SVGEGT. The CDR3 spans 12 residues. V lost 5 bases, J lost 4 bases, and 9 bases lay in between. The CDR3 loop is CASSTGGYEQYF. The CDR3 coding sequence is TGTGCCAGCAGTACTGGCGGGTACGAGCAGTACTTC.

J is TRBJ1-2 and V is TRBV7-9; TRBD1 might be the D (6 bases). Germline lookup yields CDR1 SEHNR and CDR2 FQNEAQ (reference sequence). V gave up 7 bases and J gave up 1 base, with 10 bases separating them. The CDR3 extends over 13 amino acids. The CDR3 reads CASNTQGNYGYTF. The CDR3 nucleotides are TGTGCCAGCAACACACAGGGTAACTATGGCTACACCTTC. The full variable domain, rest sourced from reference TRBV7-9 and TRBJ1-2, is DTGVSQNPRHKITKRGQNVTFRCDPISEHNRLYWYRQTLGQGPEFLTYFQNEAQLEKSRLLSDRFSAERPKGSFSTLEIQRTEQGDSAMYLCASNTQGNYGYTFGSGTRLTVV.

This chain joins TRBV4-3 and TRBJ2-5, with unresolved D. Germline V lookup: CDR1 LGHNA, CDR2 YSLEER. The CDR3 totals 15 residues. The V end was cut by 0 bases, the J end by 4 bases, with 12 bases between. As DNA, the CDR3 is TGCGCCAGCAGCCAAGATCTAAACACCCCAGAGACCCAGTACTTC. Translated: CASSQDLNTPETQYF.

The chain uses TRBV7-8 and TRBJ2-2; the match to TRBD2 covers 10 bases. Germline loops: CDR1 SGHVS, CDR2 FQNEAQ. This CDR3 region has 18 residues. Trimming removed 4 bases from V and 4 bases from J; junction bases left unmatched: 12. The CDR3 loop reads CASSSPSGLAEITGELFF. The CDR3 region has the DNA TGTGCCAGCAGCTCTCCCTCTGGACTAGCGGAGATCACCGGGGAGCTGTTTTTT.

The J gene is TRBJ2-1, the V gene TRBV24-1; maybe TRBD2 (5 bases). In germline, CDR1 is KGHDR, CDR2 SFDVKD. Trimming left V 3 bases short and J 3 bases short, with 8 bases between. There are 14 residues in the CDR3. In DNA, the CDR3 is TGTGCCACCAGTGATAAACGGGACTACAATGAGCAGTTCTTC. It is translated as CATSDKRDYNEQFF.

This chain uses TRBV2 with TRBJ2-6, with TRBD2 matching 10 bases. The germline V gene encodes CDR1 SNHLY and CDR2 FYNNEI. After removal of 4 bases from V and 1 base from J, the junction contained 10 bases not matched to a gene. CDR3 size: 19 residues. This CDR3 reads CASSGIAGGLFSGANVLTF. The DNA for the CDR3 is TGTGCCAGCAGTGGGATAGCGGGGGGACTTTTTTCTGGGGCCAACGTCCTGACTTTC.

The chain carries TRBV7-9 and TRBJ1-6, with no clear D. CDR3 length equals 18 residues. Germline V CDR1 and CDR2: SEHNR, FQNEAQ (reference sequence). Trimming removed 1 base from V and 6 bases from J, with 19 bases in between. For the CDR3, the DNA is TGTGCCAGCAGCTTAGGGAAGAGGGCTGTACTTACTAATTCACCCCTCCACTTT. As protein: CASSLGKRAVLTNSPLHF.

V gene TRBV7-2 combines with J gene TRBJ2-3; 10 positions agree with TRBD2. CDR1 is SGHTA, CDR2 FQGNSA, per germline. With V trimmed by 3 bases and J by 0 bases, 3 bases remained unmatched. CDR3 length: 16 residues. CDR3 in amino acids: CASSFRAGGSTDTQYF. CDR3 nucleotide sequence: TGTGCCAGCAGCTTTAGAGCGGGGGGGAGCACAGATACGCAGTATTTT.

This clone was seen only once. The genes are TRBV7-1 and TRBJ2-5; possibly TRBD2 for D (5 bases). TRBV7-1 is annotated as an ORF whose role is uncertain. V was shortened by 6 bases and J by 2 bases, with 10 bases between the two germline ends. This CDR3 has 13 amino acids. The CDR3 spells CASRSGVQETQYF. The DNA for the CDR3 is TGTGCCAGCAGGTCCGGGGTACAAGAGACCCAGTACTTC.

This chain links TRBV4-2 with TRBJ2-3, with a possible D match to TRBD2 (6 bases). From germline, CDR1 is LGHNA and CDR2 YNFKEQ. The CDR3 is made up of 15 amino acids. Trimming left V 0 bases short and J 2 bases short, with 9 bases between. The CDR3 spells CASSQDQRVTDTQYF. As DNA, the CDR3 is TGTGCCAGCAGCCAAGATCAGCGGGTCACAGATACGCAGTATTTT.

V usage is TRBV28 and J usage is TRBJ2-7; D may be TRBD1 (5 bases). The V end lost 3 bases, the J end lost 1 base, and 13 bases lay between the germline ends. This CDR3 has 15 amino acids. Per the germline V gene, CDR1 is MDHEN and CDR2 is SYDVKM. CDR3 loop: CASSFQGKGSYEQYF. CDR3 in DNA: TGTGCCAGCAGTTTTCAGGGTAAAGGATCCTACGAGCAGTACTTC.

The chain combines TRBV21-1 with TRBJ2-5. TRBV21-1 is recorded as a pseudogene. The CDR3 covers 11 residues. The CDR3 nucleotides are TGTGCCAGGGGACCTGGAGAGACCCAGTACTTC. This codes for CARGPGETQYF.

The chain couples TRBV19 to TRBJ1-5; 12 bases line up with TRBD1. After removal of 7 bases from V and 6 bases from J, the junction contained 4 bases not matched to a gene. CDR1 is LNHDA and CDR2 is SQIVND in the germline V gene (reference sequence). The CDR3 has 14 amino acids. CDR3 in DNA: TGTGCCAGTATGGGGGACAGGGGGCCTCAGCCCCAGCATTTT. Translating it yields CASMGDRGPQPQHF. Variable domain in full (rest from reference TRBV19 and TRBJ1-5): DGGITQSPKYLFRKEGQNVTLSCEQNLNHDAMYWYRQDPGQGLRLIYYSQIVNDFQKGDIAEGYSVSREKKESFPLTVTSAQKNPTAFYLCASMGDRGPQPQHFGDGTRLSIL.

The genes are TRBV6-4 and TRBJ2-2, with D unclear. V shed 5 bases and J shed 2 bases, with 3 bases lying between them. The CDR3 spans 12 residues. Germline V gives CDR1 MRHNA, CDR2 SNTAGT. In nucleotides, the CDR3 is TGTGCCAGCAGTTCAAACACCGGGGAGCTGTTTTTT. Amino acids: CASSSNTGELFF.

The chain recombines TRBV11-2 with TRBJ2-1, with a tentative D call TRBD2 (5 bases). The CDR3 spans 13 residues. V gave up 7 bases and J gave up 7 bases, with 14 bases separating them. Germline CDR1 and CDR2: SGHAT and FQNNGV. The CDR3 nucleotides read TGTGCCAGCACCATACCCCGAGGGAATGAGCAGTTCTTC. Its translation: CASTIPRGNEQFF.

This rearrangement joins TRBV21-1 to TRBJ2-1; the table's D call TRBD2 went unverified against the DNA. TRBV21-1 is a pseudogene locus. The CDR3 is 17 amino acids. CDR3 bases: TGTGCCAGCAGCAAAGCTTCGGCTAGCGGACCTCTCAATGAGCAGTTCTTC. This encodes CASSKASASGPLNEQFF.

The chain couples TRBV2 to TRBJ1-5; tentatively, D is TRBD1 (5 bases). The CDR3 contains 14 residues. V lost 4 bases and J 4 bases, leaving 11 bases between the germline ends. CDR1 and CDR2 (germline): SNHLY, FYNNEI. CDR3 in amino acids: CASSGGRLNQPQHF. The CDR3 nucleotides read TGTGCCAGCAGTGGGGGGAGATTAAATCAGCCCCAGCATTTT.

The chain has TRBV7-2 and TRBJ1-2; 9 bases map to TRBD1. The CDR3 consists of 13 residues. CDR1 and CDR2 from the germline V gene are SGHTA and FQGNSA. Trimming at V came to 5 bases and at J to 8 bases, leaving 6 bases not matched to a gene. The CDR3 sequence: CASSPDRGTGYTF. The CDR3 DNA reads TGTGCCAGCAGCCCCGACAGGGGGACCGGCTACACCTTC.